The clone carrying this T cell receptor (beta chain) was recorded many times. Its antigen is not known. V shed 1 base and J 14 bases; nucleotides not matched to a gene: 3. There are 11 residues in the CDR3. From germline, CDR1 is DFQATT and CDR2 SNEGSKA (reference sequence). These data originate in a study of T-cell reconstitution after alpha-beta-depleted transplantation in children. Study observations and caveats: The origin of alpha-beta T cells about two months after transplant was reportedly several hundred expanded graft clones. T-cell numbers and diversity, one year after transplant, stemmed largely from T cells that were newly produced. For some patients, TCRbeta diversity was high at day 60 because of recipient T cells and thymic progenitors that survived.

Unique molecular identifiers were incorporated when the TCRbeta library was constructed. TCRdb reanalysed the PCR reads using MiXCR and keeps one entry per CDR3 protein. The table has about 580,000 distinct CDR3 sequences, roughly 23% seen once. This receptor was obtained from a boy under two years old who had a stem cell transplant for acute myeloid leukemia, so the T cells may come from the graft donor. Sequences were derived from PBMCs, mostly from graft donor cells, sampled 360 days after TCRalphabeta/CD19-depleted stem cell transplant. The V and J genes are TRBV20-1 and TRBJ2-1, with 9 bases that match TRBD1. CDR3 in amino acids: CSARVGTGKFF. The DNA of the CDR3 is TGCAGTGCTAGAGTGGGGACAGGGAAGTTCTTC.